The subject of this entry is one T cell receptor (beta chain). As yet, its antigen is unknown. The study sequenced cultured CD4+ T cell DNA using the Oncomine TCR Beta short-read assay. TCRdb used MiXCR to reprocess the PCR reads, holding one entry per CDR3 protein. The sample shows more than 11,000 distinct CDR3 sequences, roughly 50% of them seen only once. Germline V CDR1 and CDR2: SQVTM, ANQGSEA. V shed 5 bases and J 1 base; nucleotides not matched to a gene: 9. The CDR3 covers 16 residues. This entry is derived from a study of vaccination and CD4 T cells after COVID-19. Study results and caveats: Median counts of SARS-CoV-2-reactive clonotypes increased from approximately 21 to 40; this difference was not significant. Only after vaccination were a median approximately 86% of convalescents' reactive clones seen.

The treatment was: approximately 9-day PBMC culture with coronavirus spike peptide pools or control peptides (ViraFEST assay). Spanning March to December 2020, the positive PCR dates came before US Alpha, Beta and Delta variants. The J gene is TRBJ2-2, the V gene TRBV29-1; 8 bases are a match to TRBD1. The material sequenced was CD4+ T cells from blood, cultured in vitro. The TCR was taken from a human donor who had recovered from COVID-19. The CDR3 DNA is TGCAGCGTTCCCCCTAGAGGGACAGGGAACACCGGGGAGCTGTTTTTT. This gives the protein CSVPPRGTGNTGELFF.